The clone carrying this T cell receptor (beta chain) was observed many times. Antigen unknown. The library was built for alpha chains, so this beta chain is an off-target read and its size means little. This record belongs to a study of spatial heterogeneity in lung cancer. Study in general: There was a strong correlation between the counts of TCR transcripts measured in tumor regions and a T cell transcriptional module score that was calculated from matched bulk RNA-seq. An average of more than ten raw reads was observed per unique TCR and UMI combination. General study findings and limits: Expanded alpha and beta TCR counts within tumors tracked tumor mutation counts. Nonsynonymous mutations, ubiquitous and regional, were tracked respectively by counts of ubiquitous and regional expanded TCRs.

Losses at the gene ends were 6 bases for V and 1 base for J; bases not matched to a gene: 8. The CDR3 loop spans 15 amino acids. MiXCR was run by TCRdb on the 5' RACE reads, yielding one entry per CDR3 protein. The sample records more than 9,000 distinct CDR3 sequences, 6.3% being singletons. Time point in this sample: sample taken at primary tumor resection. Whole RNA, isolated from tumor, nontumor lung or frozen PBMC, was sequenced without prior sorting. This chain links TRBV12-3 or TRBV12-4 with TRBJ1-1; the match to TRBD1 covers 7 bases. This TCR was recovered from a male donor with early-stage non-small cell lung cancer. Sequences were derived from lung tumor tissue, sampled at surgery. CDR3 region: CASRQQGPRNTEAFF. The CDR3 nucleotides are TGTGCCAGCAGGCAACAGGGGCCGCGGAACACTGAAGCTTTCTTT.